Listed here are 10 T cell receptor beta chains from one sample, sequenced in a study of blood T cell repertoires in COVID-19. Method: immunoSEQ multiplex PCR; TCRdb's copy keeps in-frame clones and lacks some. Of 250,000 or so clones listed, almost 90% are singletons. The material sequenced was peripheral blood. The receptors stem from a woman between 55 and 75 years old with COVID-19, enrolled during active disease.

J is TRBJ2-2 and V is TRBV9; 7 positions match TRBD2. V dropped 2 bases and J dropped 7; count of bases not matched to a gene: 5. This CDR3 contains 14 residues. The germline CDR1 and CDR2 sequences are SGDLS and YYNGEE. CDR3 amino acids: CASSVSGGNGELFF. CDR3 nucleotides: TGTGCCAGCAGCGTGTCCGGGGGGAACGGGGAGCTGTTTTTT.

The chain combines TRBV7-3 with TRBJ1-1, with D perhaps TRBD1 (5 bases). The germline gives CDR1 SGHTA, CDR2 FQGTGA. CDR3 length equals 13 residues. V was cut by 6 bases and J by 4 bases, with 12 bases left in between. The chain's CDR3 is CASSMGGGTEAFF. In DNA form, the CDR3 reads TGTGCCAGCAGTATGGGGGGTGGCACTGAAGCTTTCTTT.

The chain carries TRBV18 and TRBJ2-7, with D unresolved. There are 15 residues in the CDR3. Germline CDR1 is KGHSH and CDR2 is LQKENI. V lost 0 bases, J lost 2 bases, and 11 bases lay in between. This CDR3 is CASSPPLAGAYEQYF. The DNA of the CDR3 is TGTGCCAGCTCACCACCACTTGCTGGAGCCTACGAGCAGTACTTC.

The sample holds one count of this clone. The rearrangement joins TRBV29-1 to TRBJ1-2; 9 bases are shared with TRBD1. From germline, CDR1 is SQVTM and CDR2 ANQGSEA. Trimming at V came to 4 bases and at J to 6 bases, leaving 3 bases not matched to a gene. The CDR3 consists of 12 residues. CDR3 residues: CSVATGGDGYTF. CDR3 DNA sequence: TGCAGCGTTGCCACAGGGGGCGATGGCTACACCTTC. The full variable domain, rest sourced from reference TRBV29-1 and TRBJ1-2, is SAVISQKPSRDICQRGTSLTIQCQVDSQVTMMFWYRQQPGQSLTLIATANQGSEATYESGFVIDKFPISRPNLTFSTLTVSNMSPEDSSIYLCSVATGGDGYTFGSGTRLTVV.

This chain links TRBV23-1 with TRBJ1-4, with TRBD1 as a possible D gene (5 bases). TRBV23-1 is labeled an ORF, and its function is uncertain. The CDR3 is made up of 15 amino acids. The ends were cut back, 2 bases at V and 1 base at J, with 8 bases in the middle. The CDR3 DNA sequence: TGCGCCAGCAGTCAACAGGGTGGAACTAATGAAAAACTGTTTTTT. Its translation: CASSQQGGTNEKLFF.

V and J are TRBV5-1 and TRBJ2-1; possible D gene TRBD2, 5 bases. Germline V gives CDR1 SGHRS, CDR2 YFSETQ. The CDR3 runs to 15 residues. The V end was cut by 0 bases, the J end by 5 bases, with 12 bases between. The CDR3 loop is CASSLAIGLNNEQFF. The CDR3 region has the DNA TGCGCCAGCAGCTTGGCCATAGGACTGAACAATGAGCAGTTCTTC.

The rearrangement uses TRBV19 and TRBJ1-5; no clear D. The germline V gene encodes CDR1 LNHDA and CDR2 SQIVND (reference sequence). V lost 2 bases to trimming and J lost 7 bases, with 12 bases between them. The CDR3 consists of 14 residues. CDR3 bases: TGTGCCAGTAGTATAAACAGTCGTAGGCAGCCCCAGCATTTT. Translated, it gives CASSINSRRQPQHF.

The chain combines TRBV4-3 with TRBJ1-3; perhaps TRBD1 as D (5 bases). Looked up from germline, CDR1 is LGHNA and CDR2 is YSLEER. CDR3 length: 18 residues. Trimming cost V 0 bases and J 0 bases, with 15 bases left between them. The CDR3 loop is CASSQEKIQGYSGNTIYF. The CDR3 bases are TGCGCCAGCAGCCAAGAGAAGATCCAGGGATACTCTGGAAACACCATATATTTT.

The V and J genes are TRBV5-5 and TRBJ1-5; D remains unclear. CDR1 is SGHKS and CDR2 is YYEKEE in the germline V gene (reference sequence). The CDR3 spans 14 residues. Trimming took off 0 bases at V and 4 bases at J, with 8 bases between the two ends. For the CDR3, the DNA is TGTGCCAGCAGCTTGGGTCCTACTAATCAGCCCCAGCATTTT. This codes for CASSLGPTNQPQHF. The full variable domain, completed using reference TRBV5-5 and TRBJ1-5, is DAGVTQSPTHLIKTRGQQVTLRCSPISGHKSVSWYQQVLGQGPQFIFQYYEKEERGRGNFPDRFSARQFPNYSSELNVNALLLGDSALYLCASSLGPTNQPQHFGDGTRLSIL.

The chain uses TRBV27 and TRBJ1-6, with D possibly being TRBD1 (6 bases). The V end was cut by 3 bases, the J end by 7 bases, with 25 bases between. Germline V CDR1 and CDR2: MNHEY, SMNVEV (reference sequence). CDR3 size: 19 residues. The CDR3 nucleotides are TGTGCCAGCAGTTTCTCCTCGACAGGCCATCTCCTGAGAAATTCACCCCTCCACTTT. Protein sequence: CASSFSSTGHLLRNSPLHF.